What follows is one T cell receptor (beta chain) and its context. Antigen specificity is unknown. This specimen comes from a study of T cell responses to AZD1222 COVID-19 vaccine. Study at large: Analysis merged second doses at about 4 or about 12 weeks. Study-wide results and caveats: Repertoire sampling was restricted to post-peak T cell response timepoints. Regions 160-218 and 743-854 held dominance among vaccine-associated CD4 TCRs, which spanned spike.

CDR1 DFQATT and CDR2 SNEGSKA come from the germline V gene (reference sequence). CDR3 length equals 9 residues. Sequencing was performed with immunoSEQ multiplex PCR; in TCRdb, only in-frame clones are kept and a portion is missing. This table has some 140,000 clones, around 90% appearing once. The sequence was obtained from an adult in good health. The gene calls are TRBV20-1 and TRBJ2-7; D unresolved. The sequencing used peripheral blood, collected on day 0 of AZD1222 vaccination. CDR3 residues: CSPIYEQYF. As DNA, the CDR3 is TGCAGCCCAATCTACGAGCAGTACTTC.